This TCR beta chain was retrieved from a study of OX40 agonist ivuxolimab in advanced cancers. The overall study: Each patient was given ivuxolimab into a vein every 2 weeks, at 0.01 to 10 mg/kg. Findings of the study overall: Both blood CD4+ and CD8+ T cells showed clonal growth by week 6 at 0.1 to 3.0 mg/kg. Antigen specificity remained undetermined for the expanded peripheral T cells. Near-lowest levels of clonal expansion characterized partial responders at 0.1-3.0 mg/kg.

Sequencing was performed with immunoSEQ multiplex PCR; in TCRdb, only in-frame clones are kept and a portion is missing. In the table there are 60,000 to 75,000 clones, over 75% of which are singletons. V dropped 0 bases and J dropped 5; count of bases not matched to a gene: 4. The CDR3 extends over 16 amino acids. The germline CDR1 and CDR2 sequences are MGHRA and YSYEKL. Note on this clone: Its antigen is unknown.

The source is an adult with an advanced solid tumor such as melanoma, head and neck, liver or kidney cancer. Sequencing used CD4+ or CD8+ T cells sorted from blood, obtained in a trial of the OX40 agonist ivuxolimab. The V gene is TRBV4-1, the J gene TRBJ2-5, with 12 bases that match TRBD2. The CDR3 here is CASSQDLAGGLETQYF. Written as DNA, the CDR3 is TGCGCCAGCAGCCAAGATCTAGCGGGGGGGCTCGAGACCCAGTACTTC.